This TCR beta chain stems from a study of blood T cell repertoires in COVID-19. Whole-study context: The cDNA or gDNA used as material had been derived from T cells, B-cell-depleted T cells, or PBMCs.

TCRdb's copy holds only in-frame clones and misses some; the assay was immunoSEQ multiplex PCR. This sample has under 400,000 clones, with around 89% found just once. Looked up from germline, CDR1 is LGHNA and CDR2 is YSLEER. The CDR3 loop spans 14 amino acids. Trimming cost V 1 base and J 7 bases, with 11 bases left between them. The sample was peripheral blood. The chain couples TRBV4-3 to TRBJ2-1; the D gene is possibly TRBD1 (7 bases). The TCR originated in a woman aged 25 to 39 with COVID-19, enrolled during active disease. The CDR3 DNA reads TGCGCCAGCAGCCAAGCGACAGGGAGGAATGAGCAGTTCTTC. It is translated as CASSQATGRNEQFF.